This entry lists 17 T cell receptor beta chains sequenced from one sample in a study of T cell changes during pregnancy in multiple sclerosis. The repertoire was sequenced with immunoSEQ multiplex PCR; TCRdb's copy has only in-frame clones and lacks some. The table has approximately 30,000 clones, roughly 90% seen once. Material: CD8+ T cells from peripheral blood mononuclear cells, obtained in the second trimester of pregnancy. These receptors were obtained from a female donor with multiple sclerosis, enrolled in a pregnancy study.

The chain recombines TRBV2 with TRBJ1-1; D might be TRBD1 (5 bases). CDR3 length equals 14 residues. Trimming pared 7 bases from V and 0 bases from J, leaving 12 bases between. The germline V gene encodes CDR1 SNHLY and CDR2 FYNNEI. The CDR3 sequence: CASTVGQLNTEAFF. DNA of the CDR3: TGTGCCAGCACCGTCGGACAACTGAACACTGAAGCTTTCTTT. Drawing the rest from reference TRBV2 and TRBJ1-1, the complete variable domain is EPEVTQTPSHQVTQMGQEVILRCVPISNHLYFYWYRQILGQKVEFLVSFYNNEISEKSEIFDDQFSVERPDGSNFTLKIRSTKLEDSAMYFCASTVGQLNTEAFFGQGTRLTVV.

The rearrangement links TRBV20-1 to TRBJ1-1; D unresolved. CDR3 size: 10 residues. Germline V lookup: CDR1 DFQATT, CDR2 SNEGSKA (reference sequence). The CDR3 loop is CSVVGEVAFF. DNA of the CDR3: TGCAGCGTCGTTGGAGAAGTGGCTTTCTTT.

The chain recombines TRBV16 with TRBJ1-4, with unresolved D. The CDR3 has 14 amino acids. CDR1 is KGHSY, CDR2 FQNENV, per germline. Trimming took off 0 bases at V and 6 bases at J, with 8 bases between the two ends. The CDR3 spells CASSQSGQDEKLFF. Here the CDR3 DNA reads TGTGCCAGCAGCCAATCGGGTCAGGATGAAAAACTGTTTTTT.

CDR3 sequence reads: CASSTGGGQPQHF. DNA of the CDR3: TGTGCCAGCAGTACAGGGGGCGGTCAGCCCCAGCATTTT. The rearrangement joins TRBV6-5 to TRBJ1-5, with TRBD1 identical over 9 bases. CDR1 is MNHEY and CDR2 is SVGAGI in the germline V gene. The CDR3 spans 13 residues. The V segment lost 5 bases and the J segment 6 bases; nucleotides outside the gene matches: 2.

The V call is TRBV5-5, the J call TRBJ2-2; unclear D gene. Germline CDR1 SGHKS, CDR2 YYEKEE (reference sequence). The CDR3 consists of 15 residues. Trimming removed 2 bases at V and 1 base at J, with 9 bases between. CDR3 coding DNA: TGTGCCAGCAGCTTTTATCGACAGAACACCGGGGAGCTGTTTTTT. Translated: CASSFYRQNTGELFF.

The chain couples TRBV15 to TRBJ2-7; the D gene is possibly TRBD1 (5 bases). The CDR3 consists of 14 residues. V was clipped by 5 bases and J by 2 bases, with 13 bases between them. Germline V lookup: CDR1 LNHNV, CDR2 YYDKDF (reference sequence). As DNA, the CDR3 is TGTGCCACCAGCCCAGCACAGGTCCCCTACGAGCAGTACTTC. It yields the protein CATSPAQVPYEQYF.

This chain joins TRBV19 and TRBJ1-1, with 7 bases aligning to TRBD1. The CDR3 sequence is 17 residues long. Germline V gene lookup returns CDR1 LNHDA and CDR2 SQIVND (reference sequence). V shed 5 bases and J 0 bases; nucleotides not matched to a gene: 12. The CDR3 spells CASSSWTGNRVNTEAFF. CDR3 DNA sequence: TGTGCCAGTAGTTCGTGGACAGGCAATCGGGTGAACACTGAAGCTTTCTTT.

J is TRBJ2-3 and V is TRBV7-9, with 7 bases that match TRBD2. V lost 5 bases, J lost 6 bases, and 8 bases stayed unmatched. Looked up from germline, CDR1 is SEHNR and CDR2 is FQNEAQ (reference sequence). The CDR3 has 14 residues. CDR3 loop: CASSPPGGYDTQYF. CDR3 DNA: TGTGCCAGCAGCCCTCCCGGGGGGTATGATACGCAGTATTTT.

V usage is TRBV2 and J usage is TRBJ2-3, with D unresolved. From germline, CDR1 is SNHLY and CDR2 FYNNEI. V lost 6 bases to trimming and J lost 10 bases, with 11 bases between them. This CDR3 is 11 amino acids long. CDR3 coding DNA: TGTGCCAGCAGCCTGGTAAGAGCGCAGTATTTT. Its protein product is CASSLVRAQYF.

This chain joins TRBV16 and TRBJ2-3; 8 bases are a match to TRBD2. The trim removed 0 bases at V and 7 bases at J, leaving 9 bases unmatched. This CDR3 spans 16 amino acids. Germline V gene data show CDR1 as KGHSY and CDR2 as FQNENV. This chain's CDR3 is CASSQSSGGVGHTQYF. For the CDR3, the DNA is TGTGCCAGCAGCCAATCAAGCGGGGGAGTCGGGCATACGCAGTATTTT.

This clone was seen only a few times. The rearrangement uses TRBV15 and TRBJ2-3; 12 bases agree with TRBD2. Trimming took 0 bases from V and 4 from J; bases not matched to a gene: 2. Germline CDR1 is LNHNV and CDR2 is YYDKDF (reference sequence). This CDR3 is 16 amino acids long. DNA for the CDR3: TGTGCCACCAGCAGAGATCTAGCGGGGGGGCCAGATACGCAGTATTTT. Translated, it gives CATSRDLAGGPDTQYF.

The chain is built from TRBV6-5 and TRBJ1-2; TRBD1 is a possible D gene (6 bases). The CDR3 is 16 residues long. CDR1 MNHEY and CDR2 SVGAGI come from the germline V gene. V was shortened by 3 bases and J by 0 bases, with 14 bases between the two germline ends. CDR3 loop: CASSYWGQGPNYGYTF. CDR3 DNA sequence: TGTGCCAGCAGTTATTGGGGGCAGGGTCCTAACTATGGCTACACCTTC.

The rearrangement links TRBV7-9 to TRBJ2-4, with 8 bases identical to TRBD1. The V gene's germline CDR1 is SEHNR and CDR2 FQNEAQ (reference sequence). The CDR3 runs to 12 residues. With 6 bases clipped from V and 11 bases from J, the junction kept 6 bases outside the gene matches. For the CDR3, the DNA is TGTGCCAGCAGTTGGGACAGGTCTCTTCAGTACTTC. Its translation: CASSWDRSLQYF.

V usage is TRBV19 and J usage is TRBJ1-4, with D possibly being TRBD1 (5 bases). The ends were cut back, 3 bases at V and 5 bases at J, with 16 bases in the middle. This CDR3 has 16 residues. Looked up from germline, CDR1 is LNHDA and CDR2 is SQIVND (reference sequence). Here the CDR3 reads CASSIDRFIFNEKLFF. In DNA form, the CDR3 reads TGTGCCAGTAGTATTGACAGATTTATCTTCAATGAAAAACTGTTTTTT.

The chain uses TRBV2 and TRBJ1-2; weak D call: TRBD1 (6 bases). With 4 bases removed from V and 8 bases from J, the gap between germline ends came to 17 bases. The CDR3 sequence is 14 residues long. The germline CDR1 and CDR2 sequences are SNHLY and FYNNEI. The CDR3 bases are TGTGCCAGCAGTGGTGCAACAGGGATATTGGGCTACACCTTC. This gives the protein CASSGATGILGYTF.

The rearrangement joins TRBV9 to TRBJ1-1, with 7 positions matching TRBD1. Germline V gives CDR1 SGDLS, CDR2 YYNGEE. V was clipped by 2 bases and J by 6 bases; unmatched bases: 7. This CDR3 has 14 residues. CDR3 sequence reads: CASSVGQERAEAFF. CDR3 DNA sequence: TGTGCCAGCAGCGTCGGACAGGAACGCGCTGAAGCTTTCTTT.

This chain connects TRBV5-1 to TRBJ1-1, with no clear D. Looked up from germline, CDR1 is SGHRS and CDR2 is YFSETQ. The CDR3 loop spans 15 amino acids. V was pared by 4 bases and J by 10 bases, with 23 bases between. CDR3 amino acids: CASSPGLGQWFLAFF. The CDR3 DNA reads TGCGCCAGCAGCCCCGGACTGGGCCAATGGTTTCTAGCTTTCTTT.